A single sample gave rise to the 31 T cell receptor beta chains below, sequenced in a study of T cell repertoires in cytomegalovirus infection. Which antigens these TCRs recognize remains unknown. A single record per CDR3 protein comes from TCRdb applying MiXCR to the reads. The sample shows roughly 120,000 distinct CDR3 sequences, about 9.5% of them seen only once. Sequencing was done on a sample of PBMCs, sequenced either directly or after in vitro stimulation (not recorded which). The source is a human donor in good health (CMV status not recorded). Some clones in this sample may be carry-over from other donors' samples.

This clonotype was detected ten times or more. This sequence joins TRBV7-2 and TRBJ2-3; TRBD2 might be the D (6 bases). This CDR3 spans 14 amino acids. The germline CDR1 and CDR2 sequences are SGHTA and FQGNSA. Trimming stripped 4 bases from V and 3 bases from J, with 11 bases between. CDR3 protein: CASSYGGMTDTQYF. CDR3 in DNA: TGTGCCAGCAGCTACGGCGGGATGACAGATACGCAGTATTTT. Complete variable domain (other parts from reference TRBV7-2 and TRBJ2-3): GAGVSQSPSNKVTEKGKDVELRCDPISGHTALYWYRQSLGQGLEFLIYFQGNSAPDKSGLPSDRFSAERTGGSVSTLTIQRTQQEDSAVYLCASSYGGMTDTQYFGPGTRLTVL.

This clonotype appeared many times. This chain uses TRBV19 with TRBJ1-5, with 8 bases that match TRBD1. The germline V gene encodes CDR1 LNHDA and CDR2 SQIVND (reference sequence). The length of the CDR3 is 15 residues. The trim removed 7 bases at V and 0 bases at J, leaving 5 bases unmatched. This chain's CDR3 is CASIKGQDSNQPQHF. CDR3 nucleotides: TGTGCCAGTATTAAGGGACAGGATAGCAATCAGCCCCAGCATTTT.

The chain is built from TRBV4-3 and TRBJ1-5; 8 nucleotides align to TRBD1. CDR1 is LGHNA and CDR2 is YSLEER in the germline V gene. This CDR3 spans 14 amino acids. The trim removed 0 bases at V and 9 bases at J, leaving 4 bases unmatched. CDR3 nucleotide sequence: TGCGCCAGCAGCCAAGAGACAGGGGCCTCGCCCCAGCATTTT. This codes for CASSQETGASPQHF.

This clonotype turned up a few times. The V and J genes are TRBV12-3 or TRBV12-4 and TRBJ1-5; TRBD1 matches at 7 bases. V was pared by 4 bases and J by 0 bases, with 0 bases of the junction left unmatched. This CDR3 spans 14 amino acids. DNA for the CDR3: TGTGCCAGCAGTTGGGACAGTAGCAATCAGCCCCAGCATTTT. Translated: CASSWDSSNQPQHF.

This clonotype was observed at least ten times. The chain employs TRBV5-1 and TRBJ2-1, with 13 bases matching TRBD2. The CDR3 extends over 16 amino acids. CDR1 is SGHRS, CDR2 YFSETQ, per germline. V shed 3 bases, J shed 7 bases, and the junction held 7 bases outside the gene matches. The CDR3 bases are TGCGCCAGCAGCTCCTTGACTAGCGGGAGGATTAATGAGCAGTTCTTC. Translated: CASSSLTSGRINEQFF. The complete variable domain, with remaining parts taken from reference TRBV5-1 and TRBJ2-1, reads KAGVTQTPRYLIKTRGQQVTLSCSPISGHRSVSWYQQTPGQGLQFLFEYFSETQRNKGNFPGRFSGRQFSNSRSEMNVSTLELGDSALYLCASSSLTSGRINEQFFGPGTRLTVL.

On this clonotype itself: A read error may be the cause here, since a much bigger clone is one base away. The CDR3 DNA is TGTGCTAGTACCCGAGGGACTAGCGGGAGGATCCCGTTCTTC. Translation gives CASTRGTSGRIPFF. V usage is TRBV12-5 and J usage is TRBJ2-1, with TRBD2 matching over 15 bases. V gave up 8 bases and J gave up 15 bases; unmatched junction bases: 11. CDR1 and CDR2 from the germline V gene are LGHNT and FRNRAP. The CDR3 runs to 14 residues.

Ten or more counts support this clonotype. The rearrangement joins TRBV7-8 to TRBJ2-7; D unclear. V was cut by 5 bases and J by 1 base, with 12 bases left in between. CDR3 length: 14 amino acids. Per the germline V gene, CDR1 is SGHVS and CDR2 is FQNEAQ. CDR3 residues: CASSPAEISYEQYF. The CDR3 DNA reads TGTGCCAGCAGCCCCGCTGAGATTTCCTACGAGCAGTACTTC.

This clonotype has just a few counts. The chain recombines TRBV24-1 with TRBJ1-5; no clear D gene. This CDR3 has 14 residues. Trimming removed 9 bases from V and 0 bases from J, with 11 bases in between. Per germline, CDR1 KGHDR and CDR2 SFDVKD. CDR3 DNA: TGTGCCACCGCCACTGGGTCTAGCAATCAGCCCCAGCATTTT. Residues: CATATGSSNQPQHF.

This clonotype showed up just a few times. The chain couples TRBV19 to TRBJ2-5; a weak D match, TRBD2 (6 bases). The V end was cut by 6 bases, the J end by 2 bases, with 16 bases between. The CDR3 sequence is 15 residues long. Germline loops: CDR1 LNHDA, CDR2 SQIVND (reference sequence). The CDR3 DNA is TGTGCCAGTAGCACCCGGAAAGGAGGGCAAGAGACCCAGTACTTC. Translation gives CASSTRKGGQETQYF.

The rearrangement uses TRBV6-6 and TRBJ1-2, with D hard to call. V lost 11 bases and J 3 bases, leaving 10 bases between the germline ends. Germline values: CDR1 MNHNY, CDR2 SVGAGI (reference sequence). CDR3 length equals 11 residues. The CDR3 loop reads CAAGEDYGYTF. In DNA form, the CDR3 reads TGTGCCGCTGGGGAGGACTATGGCTACACCTTC.

This clonotype came up many times. The V gene is TRBV11-3, the J gene TRBJ2-1; possible D gene TRBD2, 5 bases. The CDR3 runs to 15 residues. V was clipped by 5 bases and J by 9 bases, with 20 bases between them. In germline, CDR1 is SGHNT, CDR2 YENEEA. The CDR3 nucleotides read TGTGCCAGCAGCCCTCTCGGGCAGTTGGGGAGTGAGCAGTTCTTC. Translation: CASSPLGQLGSEQFF.

This clonotype has a handful of counts. The chain links TRBV7-6 to TRBJ1-1; D not resolved. This CDR3 is built from 13 residues. Deletions cut 1 base from V and 8 bases from J, with 11 bases between. Germline assignment: CDR1 SGHVS and CDR2 FNYEAQ. Here the CDR3 reads CASSLETFGEAFF. CDR3 bases: TGTGCCAGCAGCTTAGAGACATTCGGGGAAGCTTTCTTT.

The chain carries TRBV29-1 and TRBJ2-5; no reliable D call. CDR3 length: 12 amino acids. CDR1 is SQVTM, CDR2 ANQGSEA, per germline. Trimming cost V 7 bases and J 5 bases, with 14 bases left between them. The CDR3 here is CSARLPGETQYF. The CDR3 DNA reads as TGCAGCGCCAGACTCCCGGGTGAGACCCAGTACTTC. The full variable domain, with the rest looked up from reference TRBV29-1 and TRBJ2-5, is SAVISQKPSRDICQRGTSLTIQCQVDSQVTMMFWYRQQPGQSLTLIATANQGSEATYESGFVIDKFPISRPNLTFSTLTVSNMSPEDSSIYLCSARLPGETQYFGPGTRLLVL.

This clonotype was detected ten times or more. The chain uses TRBV7-8 and TRBJ2-3, with a possible D match to TRBD1 (5 bases). Germline V gene data show CDR1 as SGHVS and CDR2 as FQNEAQ. V lost 4 bases and J 0 bases, leaving 8 bases between the germline ends. CDR3 length equals 14 residues. CDR3 nucleotide sequence: TGTGCCAGCAGCTCGACAGCTAGCACAGATACGCAGTATTTT. This encodes CASSSTASTDTQYF.

In its sample, this clonotype was seen many times. The rearrangement links TRBV12-3 or TRBV12-4 to TRBJ2-7; D not certain. V shed 6 bases and J shed 2 bases, with 17 bases lying between them. This CDR3 is built from 15 residues. The CDR3: CASRESGPAAYEQYF. CDR3 DNA: TGTGCCAGCAGGGAATCAGGCCCTGCGGCCTACGAGCAGTACTTC.

The V and J genes are TRBV27 and TRBJ2-5, with D uncertain. This CDR3 has 11 residues. Trimming took off 7 bases at V and 3 bases at J, with 6 bases between the two ends. From germline, CDR1 is MNHEY and CDR2 SMNVEV (reference sequence). CDR3: CASTPKETQYF. Here the CDR3 DNA reads TGTGCCAGCACCCCTAAAGAGACCCAGTACTTC.

At least ten counts were recorded for this clonotype. The CDR3 loop is CASSPREGPYSGNTIYF. In DNA form, the CDR3 reads TGTGCCAGCAGCCCGCGTGAGGGGCCTTACTCTGGAAACACCATATATTTT. The J gene is TRBJ1-3, the V gene TRBV7-2; possibly TRBD1 for D (5 bases). The ends were cut back, 5 bases at V and 0 bases at J, with 17 bases in the middle. Germline V gives CDR1 SGHTA, CDR2 FQGNSA. The CDR3 loop spans 17 amino acids. The whole variable domain, filled in from reference TRBV7-2 and TRBJ1-3, reads GAGVSQSPSNKVTEKGKDVELRCDPISGHTALYWYRQSLGQGLEFLIYFQGNSAPDKSGLPSDRFSAERTGGSVSTLTIQRTQQEDSAVYLCASSPREGPYSGNTIYFGEGSWLTVV.

This clonotype was recorded many times. The chain links TRBV5-4 to TRBJ1-2; tentatively, D is TRBD1 (5 bases). V was shortened by 0 bases and J by 2 bases, with 14 bases between the two germline ends. CDR1 and CDR2 (germline): SGHNT, YYREEE (reference sequence). The length of the CDR3 is 16 residues. The CDR3 DNA reads TGTGCCAGCAGCTTGGGGAGCGCGGGGGTGAACTATGGCTACACCTTC. Its protein is CASSLGSAGVNYGYTF.

The chain uses TRBV10-3 and TRBJ2-1; TRBD1 aligns across 7 bases. V was clipped by 6 bases and J by 8 bases; unmatched bases: 1. Germline loops: CDR1 ENHRY, CDR2 SYGVKD. CDR3 length: 11 amino acids. The CDR3 sequence: CAIRDRDEQFF. The CDR3 nucleotides are TGTGCCATCAGAGACAGGGATGAGCAGTTCTTC.

Only a few counts were recorded for this clonotype. V gene TRBV6-2 or TRBV6-3 combines with J gene TRBJ1-4; 7 nucleotides match TRBD1. This CDR3 spans 15 amino acids. Germline V lookup: CDR1 MNHEY, CDR2 SVGEGT. The V and J ends lost 6 bases and 7 bases, in that order; junction bases with no gene match: 11. This chain's CDR3 is CASRQGTVYSEKLFF. DNA of the CDR3: TGTGCCAGCAGGCAAGGGACAGTCTACTCTGAAAAACTGTTTTTT.

The chain has TRBV9 and TRBJ2-1, with TRBD1 matching 11 bases. The germline V gene encodes CDR1 SGDLS and CDR2 YYNGEE. The V segment lost 3 bases and the J segment 8 bases; nucleotides outside the gene matches: 4. This CDR3 is built from 14 residues. The CDR3 region is CASSAGDRGYEQFF. CDR3 coding DNA: TGTGCCAGCAGCGCAGGGGACAGGGGGTATGAGCAGTTCTTC.

This clonotype was detected many times. The chain employs TRBV7-9 and TRBJ2-1; 7 positions match TRBD2. V lost 4 bases, J lost 15 bases, and 15 bases stayed unmatched. This CDR3 region has 14 residues. Germline CDR1 SEHNR, CDR2 FQNEAQ (reference sequence). CDR3 amino acids: CASSSLGRDQGSFF. The DNA of the CDR3 is TGTGCCAGCAGCTCCTTAGGGAGGGACCAGGGTTCGTTCTTC.

The chain couples TRBV28 to TRBJ1-5; 7 bases line up with TRBD1. Germline lookup yields CDR1 MDHEN and CDR2 SYDVKM. The CDR3 runs 16 residues. V lost 3 bases to trimming and J lost 2 bases; unmatched junction nucleotides: 7. The DNA for the CDR3 is TGTGCCAGCAGTTTCGGAGGGGGCAATCGCAATCAGCCCCAGCATTTT. It codes for CASSFGGGNRNQPQHF.

This clonotype was detected ten times or more. DNA for the CDR3: TGCGCCAGCAGTCAGCCGGAACAGGGTCCCTACGAGCAGTACTTC. Translating gives CASSQPEQGPYEQYF. The chain uses TRBV5-1 and TRBJ2-7, with D tentatively TRBD1 (6 bases). The ends were cut back, 5 bases at V and 2 bases at J, with 17 bases in the middle. Per the germline V gene, CDR1 is SGHRS and CDR2 is YFSETQ. The CDR3 runs to 15 residues.

This clonotype was seen at least ten times. The rearrangement links TRBV6-2 or TRBV6-3 to TRBJ2-1, with D perhaps TRBD1 (6 bases). CDR1 and CDR2 (germline): MNHEY, SVGEGT. V lost 5 bases to trimming and J lost 5 bases, with 22 bases between them. This CDR3 contains 17 residues. The CDR3 loop is CASSDLRGWDINNEQFF. The CDR3, as DNA: TGTGCCAGCAGTGATTTGAGGGGGTGGGATATTAACAATGAGCAGTTCTTC.

This clonotype was detected ten times or more. The rearrangement links TRBV7-8 to TRBJ2-7; no clear D gene. V lost 4 bases and J lost 0, with 10 bases in between. The CDR3 consists of 14 residues. The germline CDR1 and CDR2 sequences are SGHVS and FQNEAQ. In DNA form, the CDR3 reads TGTGCCAGCAGCTCCGCACGCTTCTCCTACGAGCAGTACTTC. Its translation: CASSSARFSYEQYF.

This clonotype was seen repeatedly, ten times or more. CDR3 sequence reads: CASRWGTGNEKLFF. The CDR3 DNA follows: TGTGCCAGCAGGTGGGGGACAGGAAATGAAAAACTGTTTTTT. The rearrangement uses TRBV7-9 and TRBJ1-4; 8 bases match TRBD1. The germline gives CDR1 SEHNR, CDR2 FQNEAQ (reference sequence). Trimming at V came to 6 bases and at J to 5 bases, leaving 5 bases not matched to a gene. The CDR3 has 14 amino acids.

This clonotype has at least ten counts. In nucleotides, the CDR3 is TGTGCCAGCAGCCTAGGGACAGTAGATTACGAGCAGTACTTC. Protein product: CASSLGTVDYEQYF. V usage is TRBV11-1 and J usage is TRBJ2-7, with 7 bases fitting TRBD1. This CDR3 region has 14 residues. Per the germline V gene, CDR1 is SGHAT and CDR2 is FQDESV (reference sequence). The V and J ends lost 5 bases and 4 bases, in that order; junction bases with no gene match: 8. Variable domain in full (rest from reference TRBV11-1 and TRBJ2-7): EAEVAQSPRYKITEKSQAVAFWCDPISGHATLYWYRQILGQGPELLVQFQDESVVDDSQLPKDRFSAERLKGVDSTLKIQPAELGDSAMYLCASSLGTVDYEQYFGPGTRLTVT.

Turning to this clonotype: It may be a read error: a sequence one base away is much more abundant. V and J are TRBV7-6 and TRBJ2-7, with D hard to call. Germline V gene sequence: CDR1 SGHVS, CDR2 FNYEAQ. The CDR3 is 11 residues long. CDR3 nucleotides: TGTGTCAGCAGCGAATTCTACGAGCAGTACTTC. Encoded protein: CVSSEFYEQYF.

This clonotype was observed many times. This sequence joins TRBV12-3 or TRBV12-4 and TRBJ2-1; D not certain. V lost 3 bases to trimming and J lost 0 bases, with 9 bases between them. The CDR3 covers 15 residues. As DNA, the CDR3 is TGTGCCAGCAGTTTTGGGCGGAGCTCCTACAATGAGCAGTTCTTC. Translated: CASSFGRSSYNEQFF.

The CDR3 bases are TGTGCCAGCCTAGCGGGTATCACCGGGGAGCTGTTTTTT. Translated: CASLAGITGELFF. This sequence joins TRBV7-6 and TRBJ2-2, with 8 bases aligning to TRBD2. The J segment lost 4 bases and the V segment lost 8 bases, leaving 3 bases of the junction unmatched. The CDR3 sequence is 13 residues long. Germline values: CDR1 SGHVS, CDR2 FNYEAQ.